This T cell receptor beta chain was retrieved from a study of technical replicates of blood from a few donors. Only in-frame clones appear in the TCRdb table, and some are missing; sequencing was by immunoSEQ multiplex PCR. Of 75,000 to 100,000 clones in the sample, roughly 94% are singletons; the top ten hold roughly 0.24%. Sequenced: T cells isolated from PBMCs. The sequence was obtained from a human donor in good health.

In DNA form, the CDR3 reads TGTGCCAGCAACGCCGGGACTAGTGGGGGCAAGACCCAGTACTTC. Translated, it gives CASNAGTSGGKTQYF. The rearrangement joins TRBV6-5 to TRBJ2-5; TRBD2 agrees at 8 bases. J lost 6 bases, V lost 7 bases, and 13 bases had no gene match. CDR1 MNHEY and CDR2 SVGAGI come from the germline V gene. This CDR3 is built from 15 residues.